Listed below are T cell receptor beta chains from one sample, sequenced in a study of shared clonotypes between healthy human individuals. TCRdb's copy holds only in-frame clones and misses some; the assay was immunoSEQ multiplex PCR. The table records 450,000 to 500,000 clones, over 75% of them present only once. The sample consisted of PBMCs. Receptors originate from a woman in her thirties or forties in good health. Some clones in this sample may be carry-over from other donors' samples. The CDR3 runs from the conserved cysteine through the conserved F or W. D genes are given only for firm matches. Some rows mark clone size as missing; the rest say once, few, many or name a class of expanded clone.

v_call	clone_size	d_call	j_call	cdr3_nt	cdr3_aa
TRBV11-3	.	TRBD2	TRBJ2-3	TGTGCCAGCAGCTTAGGGGTCCGGGGGGCAGATACGCAGTATTTT	CASSLGVRGADTQYF
TRBV18	.	.	TRBJ1-1	TGTGCCAGCTCACCTAGGGAGGGAAGCACTGAAGCTTTCTTT	CASSPREGSTEAFF
TRBV28	.	TRBD2	TRBJ2-1	TGTGCCAGCAGCCTAGCGGGAGCTTACAATGAGCAGTTCTTC	CASSLAGAYNEQFF
TRBV9	.	.	TRBJ2-3	TGTGCCAGCAGCGCCCTTGCGGGAAGCACAGATACGCAGTATTTT	CASSALAGSTDTQYF
TRBV4-1	once	TRBD2	TRBJ2-1	TGCGCCAGCAGCTCTACTAGGACTAGCGGGACCCCCCAGCAGTTCTTC	CASSSTRTSGTPQQFF
TRBV28	.	.	TRBJ2-7	TGTGCCAGCAGTTTTGGACCCCCGGCCTACGAGCAGTACTTC	CASSFGPPAYEQYF
TRBV9	.	TRBD1	TRBJ1-2	TGTGCCAGCAGCGTAATCGGGACAGGGAGAGGCTACACCTTC	CASSVIGTGRGYTF
TRBV2	.	.	TRBJ1-2	TGTGCCAGCAGTGCAACAGGGAACTATGGCTACACCTTC	CASSATGNYGYTF
TRBV7-9	.	.	TRBJ2-5	TGTGCCAGCAGCTCAAAGGAGACCCAGTACTTC	CASSSKETQYF
TRBV6-1	.	.	TRBJ2-7	TGTGCCACCGGCTTAGCGATAGGCTACGAGCAGTACTTC	CATGLAIGYEQYF
TRBV7-3	few	TRBD1	TRBJ2-2	TGTGCCAGCAGACATACAGGGGGCGCCGGGACCGGGGAGCTGTTTTTT	CASRHTGGAGTGELFF
TRBV12-5	.	TRBD1	TRBJ2-2	TGTGCTAGTGGACGGGACAGCCCCAACACCGGGGAGCTGTTTTTT	CASGRDSPNTGELFF
TRBV7-3	.	.	TRBJ1-1	TGTGCCAGCAGCCTTCCGGGACGAGACACTGAAGCTTTCTTT	CASSLPGRDTEAFF
TRBV7-6	few	.	TRBJ1-1	TGTGCCAGCAGCCCTCACGCTGAAGCTTTCTTT	CASSPHAEAFF
TRBV10-3	.	TRBD2	TRBJ2-5	TGTGCCACCACCGGGACTAGCGGGAGGGTGGCGGAGACCCAGTACTTC	CATTGTSGRVAETQYF
TRBV29-1	few	TRBD1	TRBJ2-1	TGCAGCGCCGTCCCGGGACAGGGTTCCTACAATGAGCAGTTCTTC	CSAVPGQGSYNEQFF
TRBV6-1	.	TRBD1	TRBJ1-1	TGTGCCAGCAGTGGGGACAGGGTTTTTGCTTTCTTT	CASSGDRVFAFF
TRBV9	.	TRBD2	TRBJ2-5	TGTGCCAGCAGCTACACTAGCGCGGAGACCCAGTACTTC	CASSYTSAETQYF
TRBV2	.	.	TRBJ1-2	TGTGCCAGCACCAGGGGAGGGGTAGCTAACTATGGCTACACCTTC	CASTRGGVANYGYTF
TRBV28	.	TRBD2	TRBJ2-2	TGTGCCAGCAGTTTAGCGGGAGGGCCCACCGGGGAGCTGTTTTTT	CASSLAGGPTGELFF
TRBV19	.	.	TRBJ1-1	TGTGCCAGTAGTATCCGGGCAGTACCGAACACTGAAGCTTTCTTT	CASSIRAVPNTEAFF
TRBV2	.	TRBD2	TRBJ2-5	TGTGCCAGCAGGGAACTAGCGGGAGACAGAGAGACCCAGTACTTC	CASRELAGDRETQYF
TRBV12-5	.	.	TRBJ1-2	TGTGCTAGTGGTTTGGCCCTAACGGTTGGGGGCGGACAAAACTATGGCTACACCTTC	CASGLALTVGGGQNYGYTF
TRBV18	.	.	TRBJ1-3	TGTGCCAGCTCAACGACAGACCCCCGAACGGGCACCATATATTTT	CASSTTDPRTGTIYF
TRBV7-3	.	.	TRBJ2-1	TGTGCCAGCAGCTTAAGCTTAGAGGTCGCTGAGCAGTTCTTC	CASSLSLEVAEQFF
TRBV5-8	.	TRBD2	TRBJ2-1	TGTGCCAGCAGCCAAGGACTAGCGCAATACTCCTACAATGAGCAGTTCTTC	CASSQGLAQYSYNEQFF
TRBV10-3	.	.	TRBJ2-7	TGTGCCATCAGTGAGTCGAGAACCTTATTGGACGAGCAGTACTTC	CAISESRTLLDEQYF
TRBV28	once	TRBD1	TRBJ2-2	TGTGCCAGCAGTCCGTCCGGGACAGGTCGTTGGACCGGGGAGCTGTTTTTT	CASSPSGTGRWTGELFF
TRBV2	.	.	TRBJ1-5	TGTGCCAGCAGTGGAGAGAGTGGCAATCAGCCCCAGCATTTT	CASSGESGNQPQHF
TRBV7-9	many	TRBD2	TRBJ2-1	TGTGCCAGCAGTTCAGACGGGACTAGCGGATACAATGAGCAGTTCTTC	CASSSDGTSGYNEQFF
TRBV7-3	once	.	TRBJ2-1	TGTGCCAGCAGCCGCGGGACAGACTACAATGAGCAGTTCTTC	CASSRGTDYNEQFF
TRBV4-2	.	.	TRBJ2-7	TGTGCCAGCAGCCCTGGACTGGAAACGTCCGAGCAGTACTTC	CASSPGLETSEQYF
TRBV10-3	.	.	TRBJ1-1	TGTGCCATCAGTGAACAGGGTGGCACTGAAGCTTTCTTT	CAISEQGGTEAFF
TRBV6-1	once	TRBD1	TRBJ2-3	TGTGCCAGCAGCGTCGGGACAGCCAACACAGATACGCAGTATTTT	CASSVGTANTDTQYF
TRBV5-6	.	.	TRBJ2-1	TGTGCCAGCAGCTTGCTGGGGAACAATGAGCAGTTCTTC	CASSLLGNNEQFF
TRBV30	.	TRBD1	TRBJ1-4	TGTGCCTGGGGGACAGGGATTGAAAAACTGTTTTTT	CAWGTGIEKLFF
TRBV5-6	.	TRBD2	TRBJ2-1	TGTGCCAGCACCGAAGAAGGCGCGGGAGGGTCGTTCTTC	CASTEEGAGGSFF
TRBV5-4	.	.	TRBJ2-7	TGTGCCAGCAGCGTTGAGACGGGACTTAAGTACTTC	CASSVETGLKYF
TRBV5-1	.	TRBD1	TRBJ2-5	TGCGCCAGCAGCATTACAGGGGGCCGAGAGACCCAGTACTTC	CASSITGGRETQYF
TRBV29-1	.	TRBD1	TRBJ1-4	TGCAGCGTTGGTCCTTCACAGGGGTTGGGTGAAAAACTGTTTTTT	CSVGPSQGLGEKLFF
TRBV28	.	.	TRBJ2-2	TGTGCCAGTGGACTACAGGGACCCACCGGGGAGCTGTTTTTT	CASGLQGPTGELFF
TRBV4-2	few	TRBD2	TRBJ2-2	TGTGCCAGCAGCCAAGATTCGGCTAGCGGAAACACCGGGGAGCTGTTTTTT	CASSQDSASGNTGELFF
TRBV27	.	TRBD1	TRBJ1-2	TGTGCCAGCAGTTCTACTCGGACAGGGGGCGATGGCTACACCTTC	CASSSTRTGGDGYTF
TRBV1	.	.	TRBJ1-1	TGCACCAGCAGCCAATATACATGGGGCACTGAAGCTTTCTTT	CTSSQYTWGTEAFF
TRBV18	.	.	TRBJ1-1	TGTGCCAGCTCTACCGGGGGGGGACTCACTGAAGCTTTCTTT	CASSTGGGLTEAFF
TRBV5-1	.	.	TRBJ2-7	TGCGCCAGCAGCTTGGGCGGGATGCTGCCCTACGAGCAGTACTTC	CASSLGGMLPYEQYF
TRBV7-8	.	TRBD2	TRBJ2-7	TGTGCCAGCAGCCCACTTGCGGATCCGGGAGGGACCTACGAGCAGTACTTC	CASSPLADPGGTYEQYF
TRBV6-6	.	TRBD2	TRBJ2-2	TGTGCCAGCAGAATAACTAGCGGGAATGGGGAGCTGTTTTTT	CASRITSGNGELFF
TRBV10-1	.	.	TRBJ2-7	TGCGCCAGCAGTGACCGGACTGACAGCGAGCAGTACTTC	CASSDRTDSEQYF
TRBV7-2	.	.	TRBJ1-5	TGTGCCAGCAGCCAACAGGGTGGCGATCAGCCCCAGCATTTT	CASSQQGGDQPQHF
TRBV5-1	.	TRBD2	TRBJ2-1	TGCGCCAGCAGCTCGGGACTAGCGGTTTACAATGAGCAGTTCTTC	CASSSGLAVYNEQFF